Presented here are 17 T cell receptor beta chains from one specimen sequenced in a study of metastatic and nonmetastatic thyroid tumors. From the PCR reads, TCRdb re-called clones with MiXCR. The table shows 15,000 to 20,000 clones, with 20% to 25% occurring only once. Every patient underwent thyroid surgery untreated. Specimen: tumor tissue. All receptors come from a female donor with papillary thyroid cancer or a benign thyroid nodule (not recorded which). Some clones in this sample may be carry-over from other donors' samples.

This clone was recorded a few times. A much bigger clone sits one base away, suggesting this may be a read error. The same CDR3 arises from other DNA sequences in this sample as well. This chain uses TRBV12-3 or TRBV12-4 with TRBJ2-2; D is uncertain. There are 12 residues in the CDR3. The ends were cut back, 1 base at V and 6 bases at J, with 3 bases in the middle. This CDR3 reads CASSLGAGELFF. CDR3 sequence (DNA): TGTGCCAGCAGTTTAGGAGCCGGGGAGCTGTTTTTT.

This clone was seen repeatedly, ten times or more. The CDR3 DNA follows: TGCGCCAGCAGCTTGGAGCGGTACCAAGAGACCCAGTACTTC. It translates to CASSLERYQETQYF. The chain recombines TRBV5-1 with TRBJ2-5; D may be TRBD2 (5 bases). This CDR3 is 14 amino acids long. The germline V gene encodes CDR1 SGHRS and CDR2 YFSETQ. V shed 0 bases and J shed 0 bases, with 6 bases lying between them.

A remark on this clone: A much bigger clone sits one base away, suggesting this may be a read error. CDR3 region: CSAIRGELFF. The DNA of the CDR3 is TGCAGTGCTATCAGAGGAGAACTGTTTTTT. This sequence joins TRBV20-1 and TRBJ1-4; D not resolved. CDR1 is DFQATT and CDR2 is SNEGSKA in the germline V gene (reference sequence). V lost 4 bases, J lost 12 bases, and 9 bases lay in between. CDR3 length: 10 residues.

The chain employs TRBV30 and TRBJ1-1, with no clear D. CDR3 length equals 13 residues. V lost 0 bases, J lost 10 bases, and 15 bases lay in between. Germline CDR1 reads GTSNPN; CDR2 reads SVGIG (reference sequence). CDR3 nucleotides: TGTGCCTGGAGTGTTCAGGTGGAGACGGCAGCTTTCTTT. The encoded protein is CAWSVQVETAAFF.

This clone has at least ten counts. This CDR3 is CSAIEAGGGGNQPQHF. The CDR3 nucleotides read TGCAGTGCCATAGAGGCCGGCGGGGGGGGCAATCAGCCCCAGCATTTT. The genes are TRBV20-1 and TRBJ1-5; tentative D call: TRBD1 (5 bases). Germline V CDR1 and CDR2: DFQATT, SNEGSKA (reference sequence). V gave up 6 bases and J gave up 2 bases, with 20 bases separating them. This CDR3 contains 16 residues.

This clone was detected only a few times. The chain uses TRBV6-2 or TRBV6-3 and TRBJ1-2; 7 bases line up with TRBD1. Germline V lookup: CDR1 MNHEY, CDR2 SVGEGT. The CDR3 contains 13 residues. The trim removed 1 base at V and 8 bases at J, leaving 4 bases unmatched. The DNA for the CDR3 is TGTGCCAGCAGTTACTTTACAGGGGAGGGCTACACCTTC. It codes for CASSYFTGEGYTF.

Many counts were recorded for this clone. The chain joins TRBV27 to TRBJ2-7, with 8 bases aligning to TRBD1. The V and J ends lost 5 bases and 4 bases, in that order; junction bases with no gene match: 1. The CDR3 has 12 residues. Per the germline V gene, CDR1 is MNHEY and CDR2 is SMNVEV (reference sequence). The CDR3 reads CASSRQGYEQYF. The CDR3 region has the DNA TGTGCCAGCAGTCGACAGGGGTACGAGCAGTACTTC.

In its sample, this clone was seen many times. The V and J genes are TRBV7-2 and TRBJ1-4; 8 nucleotides agree with TRBD1. V dropped 5 bases and J dropped 2; count of bases not matched to a gene: 4. The CDR3 is 15 amino acids. Germline-derived CDR1 and CDR2 are SGHTA and FQGNSA. The CDR3 loop reads CASSRTGNTNEKLFF. The CDR3 DNA follows: TGTGCCAGCAGCCGGACAGGGAATACTAATGAAAAACTGTTTTTT.

This clone was counted at least ten times. The V gene is TRBV29-1, the J gene TRBJ2-3, with 8 bases fitting TRBD1. This CDR3 is 14 amino acids long. The trim removed 7 bases at V and 6 bases at J, leaving 12 bases unmatched. The germline gives CDR1 SQVTM, CDR2 ANQGSEA. CDR3 DNA sequence: TGCAGCGACGCTAAGGGGACAGGCGGGGATACGCAGTATTTT. Translating gives CSDAKGTGGDTQYF.

This clone was recorded many times. V usage is TRBV11-2 and J usage is TRBJ1-1; TRBD1 agrees at 7 bases. Germline V gene lookup returns CDR1 SGHAT and CDR2 FQNNGV. The V and J ends lost 5 bases and 3 bases, in that order; junction bases with no gene match: 9. The CDR3 is 15 residues long. The CDR3 DNA sequence: TGTGCCAGCAGCCGTCGGGACAGTCTGTACACTGAAGCTTTCTTT. It specifies CASSRRDSLYTEAFF.

This clone was seen many times. Germline is not matched at one junction end, which may reflect a read error. The chain employs TRBV5-4 and TRBJ2-1; TRBD2 agrees at 11 bases. Germline V lookup: CDR1 SGHNT, CDR2 YYREEE (reference sequence). CDR3 length: 18 residues. The CDR3 sequence is CASSLRQGRIAGGPFLIF. CDR3 DNA: TGTGCCAGCAGCTTGCGGCAGGGGAGGATAGCGGGAGGGCCATTTTTGATCTTC.

Here the CDR3 DNA reads TGTGCCAGCCCACTAGGCAGCGGGCAGCCCCAGCATTTT. This codes for CASPLGSGQPQHF. The chain links TRBV18 to TRBJ1-5; the D is unclear. There are 13 residues in the CDR3. Germline CDR1 reads KGHSH; CDR2 reads LQKENI. V gave up 8 bases and J gave up 7 bases, with 15 bases separating them.

About this clone itself: The junction departs from germline at one end; a sequencing error may be responsible. The chain carries TRBV28 and TRBJ1-1; 12 bases line up with TRBD1. Germline-derived CDR1 and CDR2 are MDHEN and SYDVKM. This CDR3 is built from 14 residues. CDR3: CASRPGQGATESFF. CDR3 in DNA: TGTGCCAGCAGACCGGGACAGGGGGCGACTGAATCTTTCTTT.

Worth noting for this clone: The germline gene is not matched at one end of the junction; a read error may be the cause. J is TRBJ1-1 and V is TRBV5-5; D gene uncertain. The CDR3 extends over 14 amino acids. From germline, CDR1 is SGHKS and CDR2 YYEKEE (reference sequence). As DNA, the CDR3 is TGTGCCAGCAGCTTGGCGTTGTTGGGTGGAGAAGCTCTCTTT. Translation gives CASSLALLGGEALF.

Many counts were recorded for this clone. The J gene is TRBJ2-7, the V gene TRBV7-2; weak D call: TRBD2 (6 bases). V dropped 4 bases and J dropped 7 bases, with 14 bases sitting between them. The CDR3 length is 13 residues. Germline V gene lookup returns CDR1 SGHTA and CDR2 FQGNSA. The CDR3 nucleotides are TGTGCCAGCAGCTCGGGACTTTTGGGGGAGCAGTACTTC. Amino acids: CASSSGLLGEQYF.

Relative to its sample, this clone is medium-sized. In nucleotides, the CDR3 is TGCAGTGCTAGAGATGAGGGCGGGAGAAATGGGAATGAGCAGTTCTTC. This gives the protein CSARDEGGRNGNEQFF. V is TRBV20-1 and J is TRBJ2-1, with TRBD2 identical over 7 bases. The length of the CDR3 is 16 residues. The V and J ends lost 0 bases and 7 bases, in that order; junction bases with no gene match: 12. Germline CDR1 DFQATT, CDR2 SNEGSKA (reference sequence).

This clone was counted many times. The chain links TRBV29-1 to TRBJ1-1; possible D gene TRBD1, 5 bases. The CDR3 totals 14 residues. V was pared by 3 bases and J by 4 bases, with 15 bases between. Looked up from germline, CDR1 is SQVTM and CDR2 is ANQGSEA. The CDR3, as DNA: TGCAGCGTTGACCTCCCGGGGGGAGGCACTGAAGCTTTCTTT. This gives the protein CSVDLPGGGTEAFF.